These 26 T cell receptor beta chains share one sample of origin, sequenced in a study of T cells in Graves' hyperthyroidism and ophthalmopathy. Template material for amplifying TCR beta CDR3 regions consisted of RNA transcripts. HTBI primers were used for first-round RT-PCR of the TCR CDR3. In TCRdb, the multiplex PCR reads were re-called with MiXCR into one record per CDR3 protein. Of about 700,000 distinct CDR3 sequences in the sample, 14% were seen once. The sequencing input was blood. These receptors originate from a young woman with Graves' hyperthyroidism.

V and J are TRBV11-2 and TRBJ1-1; maybe TRBD1 (5 bases). The V gene lost 5 bases and the J gene lost 8 bases, with 15 bases spanning the gap. The CDR3 runs 13 residues. Germline V gene lookup returns CDR1 SGHAT and CDR2 FQNNGV. DNA for the CDR3: TGTGCCAGCAGCGTCGACAGACAGAGGGAAGCTTTCTTT. Protein sequence: CASSVDRQREAFF.

This clonotype was found many times. The chain joins TRBV20-1 to TRBJ2-1, with 7 bases matching TRBD2. Looked up from germline, CDR1 is DFQATT and CDR2 is SNEGSKA (reference sequence). The trim removed 3 bases at V and 0 bases at J, leaving 8 bases unmatched. This CDR3 region has 16 residues. This chain's CDR3 is CSASDPSGSSYNEQFF. The CDR3 bases are TGCAGTGCTAGTGACCCTAGCGGTAGCTCCTACAATGAGCAGTTCTTC.

This clonotype was seen repeatedly, ten times or more. The chain joins TRBV20-1 to TRBJ2-1, with 8 bases lining up with TRBD2. The J segment lost 7 bases and the V segment lost 3 bases, leaving 11 bases of the junction unmatched. The length of the CDR3 is 15 residues. Germline V gene data show CDR1 as DFQATT and CDR2 as SNEGSKA (reference sequence). The CDR3 sequence is CSASPYRTSSNEQFF. DNA of the CDR3: TGCAGTGCTAGTCCATATCGGACTAGCTCGAATGAGCAGTTCTTC.

At least ten counts were recorded for this clonotype. The V call is TRBV2, the J call TRBJ1-4, with 10 bases identical to TRBD1. The germline V gene has CDR1 SNHLY and CDR2 FYNNEI. This CDR3 is 16 amino acids long. With 8 bases clipped from V and 5 bases from J, the junction kept 11 bases outside the gene matches. The CDR3 DNA sequence: TGTGCCAGCCTCCGACAGGGGGCCCTCGGGAATGAAAAACTGTTTTTT. It specifies CASLRQGALGNEKLFF.

This clonotype was detected ten times or more. The chain is built from TRBV18 and TRBJ2-7; TRBD1 might be the D (5 bases). The CDR3 spans 14 residues. CDR1 is KGHSH, CDR2 LQKENI, per germline. V dropped 0 bases and J dropped 1 base, with 7 bases sitting between them. The DNA for the CDR3 is TGTGCCAGCTCACCACCTCAGGGTTCCTACGAGCAGTACTTC. It is translated as CASSPPQGSYEQYF.

The chain carries TRBV30 and TRBJ2-6; D is unclear. Germline V gene sequence: CDR1 GTSNPN, CDR2 SVGIG (reference sequence). The CDR3 runs 13 residues. V was trimmed by 4 bases and J by 3 bases, leaving 7 bases between them. The CDR3 here is CAWKDDGANVLTF. CDR3 coding DNA: TGTGCCTGGAAAGACGATGGGGCCAACGTCCTGACTTTC. The variable domain in full, with the rest retrieved from reference TRBV30 and TRBJ2-6, is SQTIHQWPATLVQPVGSPLSLECTVEGTSNPNLYWYRQAAGRGLQLLFYSVGIGQISSEVPQNLSASRPQDRQFILSSKKLLLSDSGFYLCAWKDDGANVLTFGAGSRLTVL.

Only a few counts were recorded for this clonotype. The chain is built from TRBV19 and TRBJ2-7, with D possibly matching TRBD1 (5 bases). CDR1 is LNHDA and CDR2 is SQIVND in the germline V gene (reference sequence). The V and J ends lost 7 bases and 6 bases respectively, with 19 bases between them. CDR3 length equals 14 residues. The CDR3: CASTKKDISLEQYF. In nucleotides, the CDR3 is TGTGCCAGTACCAAAAAGGACATCTCTCTCGAGCAGTACTTC.

This clonotype was seen at least ten times. V and J are TRBV18 and TRBJ1-1; D remains ambiguous. V was clipped by 2 bases and J by 4 bases, with 8 bases between them. CDR1 is KGHSH and CDR2 is LQKENI in the germline V gene. The CDR3 has 13 residues. As DNA, the CDR3 is TGTGCCAGCTCACCAGAGTGGGGCACTGAAGCTTTCTTT. Protein sequence: CASSPEWGTEAFF.

Many counts were recorded for this clonotype. This rearrangement joins TRBV20-1 to TRBJ1-5, with a weak D call TRBD1 (5 bases). The V gene's germline CDR1 is DFQATT and CDR2 SNEGSKA (reference sequence). The CDR3 is made up of 15 amino acids. Deletions cut 0 bases from V and 7 bases from J, with 16 bases between. CDR3 protein: CSARDGSWGNQPQHF. DNA of the CDR3: TGCAGTGCTAGAGATGGGAGTTGGGGGAACCAGCCCCAGCATTTT.

This clonotype was observed at least ten times. The chain joins TRBV3-1 to TRBJ1-1; no reliable D call. Trimming took 2 bases from V and 4 from J, leaving 8 bases between them. Germline V gene data show CDR1 as LGHDT and CDR2 as YNNKEL (reference sequence). The CDR3 extends over 13 amino acids. As DNA, the CDR3 is TGTGCCAGCAGCCAAAGGGAAATCACTGAAGCTTTCTTT. It specifies CASSQREITEAFF.

This clonotype was seen repeatedly, ten times or more. The rearrangement uses TRBV11-1 and TRBJ2-5, with D possibly TRBD1 on 6 matching bases. Trimming took 0 bases from V and 4 from J, leaving 12 bases between them. This CDR3 has 15 amino acids. CDR1 SGHAT and CDR2 FQDESV come from the germline V gene (reference sequence). The CDR3 DNA reads as TGTGCCAGCAGCTTAGCGTCAGGGGACGCAGAGACCCAGTACTTC. Protein sequence: CASSLASGDAETQYF.

This clonotype was recorded a few times. This rearrangement joins TRBV18 to TRBJ2-3; TRBD2 aligns across 11 bases. Germline CDR1 is KGHSH and CDR2 is LQKENI. With V trimmed by 6 bases and J by 3 bases, 11 bases remained unmatched. The CDR3 runs 17 residues. CDR3 protein: CASSPPVAGGPTDTQYF. DNA for the CDR3: TGTGCCAGCTCCCCTCCGGTAGCGGGAGGGCCGACAGATACGCAGTATTTT.

This sequence joins TRBV20-1 and TRBJ2-3; maybe TRBD2 (5 bases). The CDR3 is made up of 13 amino acids. Trimming removed 6 bases from V and 2 bases from J, with 12 bases in between. The germline gives CDR1 DFQATT, CDR2 SNEGSKA (reference sequence). CDR3 protein: CSARGWDTDTQYF. In nucleotides, the CDR3 is TGCAGTGCCCGAGGGTGGGACACAGATACGCAGTATTTT.

This clonotype was recorded once. V gene TRBV7-3 combines with J gene TRBJ2-2, with 10 bases matching TRBD2. The CDR3 length is 16 residues. Per germline, CDR1 SGHTA and CDR2 FQGTGA. The J segment lost 6 bases and the V segment lost 0 bases, leaving 4 bases of the junction unmatched. As DNA, the CDR3 is TGTGCCAGCAGCTTAACCATCCTAGCGGGAGCCGGGGAGCTGTTTTTT. This gives the protein CASSLTILAGAGELFF. Filled out from reference TRBV7-3 and TRBJ2-2, the complete variable domain reads GAGVSQTPSNKVTEKGKYVELRCDPISGHTALYWYRQSLGQGPEFLIYFQGTGAADDSGLPNDRFFAVRPEGSVSTLKIQRTERGDSAVYLCASSLTILAGAGELFFGEGSRLTVL.

The genes are TRBV6-2 or TRBV6-3 and TRBJ2-4, with D tentatively TRBD1 (5 bases). Germline V gene lookup returns CDR1 MNHEY and CDR2 SVGEGT. V was cut by 6 bases and J by 0 bases, with 24 bases left in between. The CDR3 has 19 residues. Here the CDR3 reads CASSDLGRHQGLAKNIQYF. Here the CDR3 DNA reads TGTGCCAGCAGCGACCTTGGACGGCATCAGGGCCTAGCCAAAAACATTCAGTACTTC.

This clonotype has a handful of counts. J is TRBJ2-4 and V is TRBV18, with unresolved D. This CDR3 has 16 amino acids. The V end lost 0 bases, the J end lost 0 bases, and 9 bases lay between the germline ends. Germline loops: CDR1 KGHSH, CDR2 LQKENI. CDR3 in amino acids: CASSPPNNLAKNIQYF. Written as DNA, the CDR3 is TGTGCCAGCTCACCACCGAACAATCTAGCCAAAAACATTCAGTACTTC.

V gene TRBV7-9 combines with J gene TRBJ2-5, with 8 nucleotides matching TRBD1. The germline V gene has CDR1 SEHNR and CDR2 FQNEAQ (reference sequence). The CDR3 is 15 amino acids. Trimming cost V 3 bases and J 3 bases; bases outside gene matches: 6. In DNA form, the CDR3 reads TGTGCCAGCAGCTTGACAGGGGCGCTAGAAGAGACCCAGTACTTC. This gives the protein CASSLTGALEETQYF. The variable domain in full, with the rest retrieved from reference TRBV7-9 and TRBJ2-5, is DTGVSQNPRHKITKRGQNVTFRCDPISEHNRLYWYRQTLGQGPEFLTYFQNEAQLEKSRLLSDRFSAERPKGSFSTLEIQRTEQGDSAMYLCASSLTGALEETQYFGPGTRLLVL.

This clonotype was recorded a few times. The V call is TRBV20-1, the J call TRBJ1-4; 10 positions agree with TRBD1. CDR1 and CDR2 (germline): DFQATT, SNEGSKA (reference sequence). The trim removed 6 bases at V and 8 bases at J, leaving 9 bases unmatched. The CDR3 sequence is 14 residues long. This CDR3 reads CSARRDRGNEKLFF. The CDR3 bases are TGCAGTGCGCGCAGGGACAGGGGTAACGAAAAACTGTTTTTT.

The rearrangement uses TRBV27 and TRBJ1-1; the D gene is possibly TRBD1 (6 bases). This CDR3 has 13 amino acids. V lost 3 bases, J lost 3 bases, and 8 bases lay in between. Germline V gives CDR1 MNHEY, CDR2 SMNVEV (reference sequence). The CDR3 region is CASSLYRDTEAFF. The CDR3 DNA reads TGTGCCAGCAGTTTGTACAGGGACACTGAAGCTTTCTTT.

The chain employs TRBV2 and TRBJ2-5; perhaps D is TRBD1 or TRBD2 (5 bases each). Germline CDR1 and CDR2: SNHLY and FYNNEI. The CDR3 has 15 residues. The V and J ends lost 6 bases and 4 bases respectively, with 18 bases between them. In DNA form, the CDR3 reads TGTGCCAGCAGCCCTTCCGGGACCCTCTTAGAGACCCAGTACTTC. The encoded protein is CASSPSGTLLETQYF.

The chain recombines TRBV7-8 with TRBJ1-2; D not certain. The V end was cut by 2 bases, the J end by 6 bases, with 13 bases between. CDR3 size: 14 residues. Germline V gene data show CDR1 as SGHVS and CDR2 as FQNEAQ. The chain's CDR3 is CASSLRLYMDGYTF. DNA for the CDR3: TGTGCCAGCAGCTTACGTCTGTACATGGATGGCTACACCTTC.

This clonotype was detected many times. The chain uses TRBV6-5 and TRBJ1-4, with 8 bases matching TRBD1. Germline V gene lookup returns CDR1 MNHEY and CDR2 SVGAGI. The trim removed 2 bases at V and 10 bases at J, leaving 9 bases unmatched. The CDR3 contains 15 residues. The CDR3 DNA reads as TGTGCCAGCAGTTACACGACAGGGGCAGTTGGAAAACTGTTTTTT. Translation: CASSYTTGAVGKLFF.

A few counts support this clonotype. This chain's CDR3 is CASSPGGTGNEAFF. The CDR3, as DNA: TGCGCCAGCAGCCCCGGGGGCACCGGGAATGAAGCTTTCTTT. This chain links TRBV4-1 with TRBJ1-1; perhaps TRBD1 as D (6 bases). V lost 4 bases, J lost 7 bases, and 16 bases lay in between. Germline-derived CDR1 and CDR2 are MGHRA and YSYEKL. CDR3 length: 14 amino acids.

The CDR3 nucleotides are TGTGCCAGCAGCGTAGGTGCGGTCACTAGCACAGATACGCAGTATTTT. This codes for CASSVGAVTSTDTQYF. The chain carries TRBV9 and TRBJ2-3; D is unclear. Per germline, CDR1 SGDLS and CDR2 YYNGEE. Trimming pared 0 bases from V and 0 bases from J, leaving 11 bases between. CDR3 length: 16 residues.

This clonotype was detected ten times or more. DNA for the CDR3: TGTGCCAGCAGCTTCTGGGACAGGGCATTAACAGATACGCAGTATTTT. This sequence encodes CASSFWDRALTDTQYF. The chain is built from TRBV11-1 and TRBJ2-3; 9 nucleotides match TRBD1. The CDR3 sequence is 16 residues long. CDR1 is SGHAT, CDR2 FQDESV, per germline (reference sequence). V dropped 3 bases and J dropped 3; count of bases not matched to a gene: 7.

This rearrangement joins TRBV6-5 to TRBJ1-2, with D unresolved. Germline CDR1 reads MNHEY; CDR2 reads SVGAGI. The CDR3 runs to 13 residues. V was trimmed by 2 bases and J by 7 bases, leaving 11 bases between them. Here the CDR3 DNA reads TGTGCCAGCAGTTACGCTTCGGTTCGTGGCTACACCTTC. This sequence encodes CASSYASVRGYTF.